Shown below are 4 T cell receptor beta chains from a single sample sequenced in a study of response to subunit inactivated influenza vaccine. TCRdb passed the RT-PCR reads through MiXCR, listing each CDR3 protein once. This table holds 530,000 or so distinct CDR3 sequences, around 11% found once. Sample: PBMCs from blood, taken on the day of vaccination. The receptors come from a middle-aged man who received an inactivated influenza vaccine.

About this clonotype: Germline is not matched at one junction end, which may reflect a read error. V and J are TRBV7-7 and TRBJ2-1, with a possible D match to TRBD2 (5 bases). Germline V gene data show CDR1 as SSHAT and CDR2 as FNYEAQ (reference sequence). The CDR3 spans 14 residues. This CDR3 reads CASSLARKGHEQFF. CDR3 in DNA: TGTGCTAGCAGCTTAGCGCGTAAAGGCCATGAGCAGTTCTTC.

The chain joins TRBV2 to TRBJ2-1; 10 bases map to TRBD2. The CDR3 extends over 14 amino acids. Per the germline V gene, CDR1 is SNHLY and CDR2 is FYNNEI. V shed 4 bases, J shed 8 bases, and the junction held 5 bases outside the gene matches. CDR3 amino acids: CASSGLAGVYEQFF. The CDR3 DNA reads TGTGCCAGCAGTGGGCTAGCGGGAGTTTATGAGCAGTTCTTC.

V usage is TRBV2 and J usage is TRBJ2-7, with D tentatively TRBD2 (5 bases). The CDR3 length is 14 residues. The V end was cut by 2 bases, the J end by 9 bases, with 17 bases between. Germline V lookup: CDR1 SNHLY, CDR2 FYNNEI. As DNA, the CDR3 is TGTGCCAGCAGTGAAAGAGGGCTGGGTGTAGGGCAGTACTTC. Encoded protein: CASSERGLGVGQYF.

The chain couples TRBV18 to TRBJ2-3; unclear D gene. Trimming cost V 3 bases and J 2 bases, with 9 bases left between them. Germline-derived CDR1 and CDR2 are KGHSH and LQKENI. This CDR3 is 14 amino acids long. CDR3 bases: TGTGCCAGCTCACCCAACAGAAACACAGATACGCAGTATTTT. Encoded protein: CASSPNRNTDTQYF. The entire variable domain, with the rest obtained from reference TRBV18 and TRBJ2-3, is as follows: NAGVMQNPRHLVRRRGQEARLRCSPMKGHSHVYWYRQLPEEGLKFMVYLQKENIIDESGMPKERFSAEFPKEGPSILRIQQVVRGDSAAYFCASSPNRNTDTQYFGPGTRLTVL.